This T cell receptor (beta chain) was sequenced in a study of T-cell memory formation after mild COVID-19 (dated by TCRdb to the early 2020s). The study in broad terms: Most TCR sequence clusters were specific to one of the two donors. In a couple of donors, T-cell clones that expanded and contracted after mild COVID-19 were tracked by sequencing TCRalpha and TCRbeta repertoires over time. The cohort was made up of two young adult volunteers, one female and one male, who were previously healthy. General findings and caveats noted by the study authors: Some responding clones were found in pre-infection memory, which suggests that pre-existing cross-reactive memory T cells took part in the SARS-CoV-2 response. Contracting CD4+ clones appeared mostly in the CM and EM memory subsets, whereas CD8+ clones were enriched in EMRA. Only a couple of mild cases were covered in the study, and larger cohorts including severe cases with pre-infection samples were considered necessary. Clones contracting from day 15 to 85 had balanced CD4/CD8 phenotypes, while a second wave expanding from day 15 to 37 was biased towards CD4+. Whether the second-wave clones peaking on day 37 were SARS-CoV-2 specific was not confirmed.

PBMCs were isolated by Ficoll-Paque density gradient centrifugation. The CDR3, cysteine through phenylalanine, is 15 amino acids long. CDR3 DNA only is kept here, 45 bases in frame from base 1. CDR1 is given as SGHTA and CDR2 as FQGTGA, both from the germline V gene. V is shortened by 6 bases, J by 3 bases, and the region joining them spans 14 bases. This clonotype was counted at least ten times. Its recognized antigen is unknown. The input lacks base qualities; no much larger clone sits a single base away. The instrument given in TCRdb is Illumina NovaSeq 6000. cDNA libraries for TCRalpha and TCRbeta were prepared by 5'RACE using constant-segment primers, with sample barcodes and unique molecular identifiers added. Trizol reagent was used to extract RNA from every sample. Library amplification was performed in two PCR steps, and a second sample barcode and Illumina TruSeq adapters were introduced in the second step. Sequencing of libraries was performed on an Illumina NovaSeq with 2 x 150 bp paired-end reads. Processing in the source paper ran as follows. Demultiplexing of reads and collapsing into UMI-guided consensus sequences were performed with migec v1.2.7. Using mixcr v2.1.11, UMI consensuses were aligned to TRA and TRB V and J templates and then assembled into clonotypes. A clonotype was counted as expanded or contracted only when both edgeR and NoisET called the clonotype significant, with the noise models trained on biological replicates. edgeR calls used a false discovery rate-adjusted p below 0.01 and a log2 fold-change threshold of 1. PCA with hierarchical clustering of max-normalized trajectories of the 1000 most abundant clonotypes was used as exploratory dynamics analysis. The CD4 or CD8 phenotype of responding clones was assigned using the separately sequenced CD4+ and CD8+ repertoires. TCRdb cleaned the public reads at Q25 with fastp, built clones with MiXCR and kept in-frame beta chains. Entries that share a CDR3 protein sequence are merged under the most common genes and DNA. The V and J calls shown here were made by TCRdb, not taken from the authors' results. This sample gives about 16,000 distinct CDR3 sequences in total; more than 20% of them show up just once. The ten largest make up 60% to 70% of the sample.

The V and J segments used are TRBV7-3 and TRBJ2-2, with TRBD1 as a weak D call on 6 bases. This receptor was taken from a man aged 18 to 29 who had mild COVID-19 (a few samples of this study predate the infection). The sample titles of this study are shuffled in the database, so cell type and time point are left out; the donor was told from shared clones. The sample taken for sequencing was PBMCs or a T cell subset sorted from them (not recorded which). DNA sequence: TGTGCCAGCAGAGACGGGGCAGGGGACACCGGGGAGCTGTTTTTT. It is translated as CASRDGAGDTGELFF.